This TCR beta chain was recovered during a study of siplizumab effects on memory and regulatory T cells. General study points: It was not possible to assign a naive or memory phenotype to roughly 80-96% of proliferating CD4+ or CD8+ clones. Of the alloreactive clones, only a minor fraction mapped to unstimulated subsets. For mappable alloreactive CD4+ clones, the mean Treg-derived fraction was about 70% with siplizumab and roughly 25% in controls.

About this clone: What it binds is not known. One end of the junction does not line up with germline, which may come from a read error.

Germline V gene sequence: CDR1 SGHTA, CDR2 FQGNSA. This CDR3 spans 14 amino acids. Assay used: immunoSEQ multiplex PCR; TCRdb lists only in-frame clones, some missing. The data show about 52,000 clones, roughly 97% seen once. V and J are TRBV7-2 and TRBJ2-5; D might be TRBD2 (6 bases). Source material: naive CD4+ T cells sorted from blood. This TCR was sampled from a human donor in good health. As DNA, the CDR3 is TGTGCCAGCAGCCCGAGGGACTTTCAAGGGACCCAGTACTTC. Its protein product is CASSPRDFQGTQYF.